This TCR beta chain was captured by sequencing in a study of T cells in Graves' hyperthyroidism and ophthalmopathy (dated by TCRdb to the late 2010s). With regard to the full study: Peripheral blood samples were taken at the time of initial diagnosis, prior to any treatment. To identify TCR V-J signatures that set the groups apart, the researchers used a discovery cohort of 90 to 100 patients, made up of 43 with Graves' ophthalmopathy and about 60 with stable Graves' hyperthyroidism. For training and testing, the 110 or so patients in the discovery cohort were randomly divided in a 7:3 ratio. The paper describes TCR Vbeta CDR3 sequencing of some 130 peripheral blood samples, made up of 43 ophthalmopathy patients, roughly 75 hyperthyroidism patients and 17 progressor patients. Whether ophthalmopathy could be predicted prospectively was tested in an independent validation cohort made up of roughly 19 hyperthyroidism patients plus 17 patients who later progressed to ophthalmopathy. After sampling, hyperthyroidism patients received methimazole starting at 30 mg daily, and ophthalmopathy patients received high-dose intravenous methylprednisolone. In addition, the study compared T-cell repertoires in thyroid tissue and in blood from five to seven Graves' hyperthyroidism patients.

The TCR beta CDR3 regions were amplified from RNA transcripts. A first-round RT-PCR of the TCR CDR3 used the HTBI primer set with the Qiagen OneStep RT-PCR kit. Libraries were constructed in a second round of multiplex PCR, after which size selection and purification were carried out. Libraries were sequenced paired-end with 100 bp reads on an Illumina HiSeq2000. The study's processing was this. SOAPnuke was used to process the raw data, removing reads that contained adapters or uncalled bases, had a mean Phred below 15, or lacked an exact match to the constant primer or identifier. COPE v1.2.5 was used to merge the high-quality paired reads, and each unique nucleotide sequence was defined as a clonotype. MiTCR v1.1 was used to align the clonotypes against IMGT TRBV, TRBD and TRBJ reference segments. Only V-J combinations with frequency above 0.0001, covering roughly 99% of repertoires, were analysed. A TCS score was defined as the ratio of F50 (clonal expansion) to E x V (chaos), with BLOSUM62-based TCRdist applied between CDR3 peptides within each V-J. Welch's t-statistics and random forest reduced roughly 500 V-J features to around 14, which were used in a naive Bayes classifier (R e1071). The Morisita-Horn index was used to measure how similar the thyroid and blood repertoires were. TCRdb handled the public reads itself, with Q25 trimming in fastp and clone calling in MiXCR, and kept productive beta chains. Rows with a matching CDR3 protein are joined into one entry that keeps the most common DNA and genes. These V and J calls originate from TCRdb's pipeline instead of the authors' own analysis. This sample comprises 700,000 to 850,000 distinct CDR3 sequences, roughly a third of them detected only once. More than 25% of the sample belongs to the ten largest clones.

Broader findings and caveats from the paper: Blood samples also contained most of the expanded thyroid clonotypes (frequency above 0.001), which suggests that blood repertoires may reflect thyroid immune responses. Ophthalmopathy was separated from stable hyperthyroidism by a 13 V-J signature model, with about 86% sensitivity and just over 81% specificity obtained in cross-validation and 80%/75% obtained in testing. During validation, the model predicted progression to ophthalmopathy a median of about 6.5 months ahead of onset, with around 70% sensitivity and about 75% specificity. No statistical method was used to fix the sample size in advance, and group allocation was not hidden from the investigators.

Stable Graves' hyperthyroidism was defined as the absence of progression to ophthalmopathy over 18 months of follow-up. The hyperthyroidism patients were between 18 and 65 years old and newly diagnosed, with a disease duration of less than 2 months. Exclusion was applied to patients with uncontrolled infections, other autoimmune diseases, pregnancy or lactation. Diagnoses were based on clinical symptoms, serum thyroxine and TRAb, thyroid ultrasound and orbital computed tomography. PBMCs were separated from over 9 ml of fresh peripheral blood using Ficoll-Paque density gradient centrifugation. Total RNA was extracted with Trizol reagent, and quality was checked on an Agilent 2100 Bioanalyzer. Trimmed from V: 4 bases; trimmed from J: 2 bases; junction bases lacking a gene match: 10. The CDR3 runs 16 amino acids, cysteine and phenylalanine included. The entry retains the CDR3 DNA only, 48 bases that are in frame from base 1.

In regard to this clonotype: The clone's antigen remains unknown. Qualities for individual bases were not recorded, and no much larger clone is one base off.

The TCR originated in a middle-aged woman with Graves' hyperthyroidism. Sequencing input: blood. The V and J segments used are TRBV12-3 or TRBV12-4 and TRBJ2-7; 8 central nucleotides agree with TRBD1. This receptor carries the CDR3 CASSSTGTGIPYEQYF. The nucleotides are TGTGCCAGCAGTTCCACCGGGACAGGAATTCCCTACGAGCAGTACTTC.